This TCR beta chain was captured in a study of blood T cell repertoires in COVID-19. Method: immunoSEQ multiplex PCR; TCRdb's copy keeps in-frame clones and lacks some. This table has about 190,000 clones, around four fifths appearing once. CDR3 length: 13 amino acids. The sequencing input was peripheral blood. This clonotype originated in a human donor in a cohort sampled during active COVID-19. The rearrangement links TRBV12-3 or TRBV12-4 to TRBJ1-2; 7 positions agree with TRBD1. CDR3 amino acids: CGTTGQTAYGYTF. The CDR3 DNA follows: TGTGGGACTACGGGACAGACAGCCTATGGCTACACCTTC.